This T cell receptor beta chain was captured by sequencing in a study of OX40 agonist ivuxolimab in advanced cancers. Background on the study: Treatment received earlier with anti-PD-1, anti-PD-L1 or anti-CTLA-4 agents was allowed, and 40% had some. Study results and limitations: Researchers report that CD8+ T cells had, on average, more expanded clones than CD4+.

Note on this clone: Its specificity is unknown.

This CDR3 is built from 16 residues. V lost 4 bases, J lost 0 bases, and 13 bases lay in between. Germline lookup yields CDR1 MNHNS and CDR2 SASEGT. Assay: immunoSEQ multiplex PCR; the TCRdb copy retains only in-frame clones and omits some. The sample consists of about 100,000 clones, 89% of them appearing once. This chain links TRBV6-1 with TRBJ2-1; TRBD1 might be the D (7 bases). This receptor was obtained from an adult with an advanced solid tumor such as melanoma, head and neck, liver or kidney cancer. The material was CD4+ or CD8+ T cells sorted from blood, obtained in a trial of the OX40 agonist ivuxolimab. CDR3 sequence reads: CASSARQGGSYNEQFF. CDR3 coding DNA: TGTGCCAGCAGTGCTCGACAGGGAGGCTCCTACAATGAGCAGTTCTTC.